This T cell receptor (beta chain) is from a study of blood T cell repertoires in COVID-19. About the study: Collection of acute and convalescent COVID-19 samples took place in the United States, Italy and Spain. Sample material is recorded as cDNA or gDNA derived from T cells, B-cell-depleted T cells, or PBMCs.

As processed by the authors: The authors estimated nucleated cell counts from reference gene primer amplification. Sequenced by immunoSEQ multiplex PCR; TCRdb stores in-frame clones only, minus some. That table supplies the V and J calls and clone size; D and trimming were determined from the DNA. There are about 59,000 clones in the sample; around four fifths occur only once, and about 15% lies in the top ten. Germline V CDR1 and CDR2: WNHNN, SYGVQD (reference sequence). Deletions cut 2 bases from V and 5 bases from J, with 9 bases between. The CDR3 runs 13 residues. The receptor was isolated from an older woman with acute or convalescent COVID-19. The chain is built from TRBV10-1 and TRBJ1-1, with D possibly matching TRBD1 (5 bases). Sequenced: peripheral blood. In nucleotides, the CDR3 is TGCGCCAGCAGTGAGGTCAGGGATACTGAAGCTTTCTTT. This gives the protein CASSEVRDTEAFF.